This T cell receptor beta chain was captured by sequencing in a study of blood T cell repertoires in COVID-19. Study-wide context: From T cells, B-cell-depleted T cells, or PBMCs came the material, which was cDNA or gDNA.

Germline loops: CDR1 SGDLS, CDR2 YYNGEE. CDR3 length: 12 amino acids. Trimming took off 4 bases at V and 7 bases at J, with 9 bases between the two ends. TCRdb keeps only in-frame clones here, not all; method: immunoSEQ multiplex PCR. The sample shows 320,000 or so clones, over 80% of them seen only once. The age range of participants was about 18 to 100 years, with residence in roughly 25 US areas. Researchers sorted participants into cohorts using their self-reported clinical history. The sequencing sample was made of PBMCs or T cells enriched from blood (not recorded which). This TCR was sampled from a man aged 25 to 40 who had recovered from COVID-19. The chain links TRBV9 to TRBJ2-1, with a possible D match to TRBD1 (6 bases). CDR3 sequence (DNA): TGTGCCAGCAGCCCTGGACAGAATGAGCAGTTCTTC. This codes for CASSPGQNEQFF.